This is a list of T cell receptor beta chains from one sample in a study of CD8+ T cells in alopecia areata. The method was immunoSEQ multiplex PCR; TCRdb's version includes in-frame clones alone and lacks a portion of them. In the table there are 90,000 to 150,000 clones, 58% of which are singletons. Sequencing used CD8+ T cells sorted from blood, obtained at week 4, from a patient treated with tofacitinib. Receptors originate from a human donor with alopecia areata. CDR3s include the opening cysteine and the closing phenylalanine or tryptophan. D genes are given only for firm matches. Rows may omit the clone size; those that give it use once, few, many or a size class.

CDR3 DNA: TGTGCCAGCAGTGGGCCAGGGACAGAAAAAGAGACCCAGTACTTC; CDR3 protein: CASSGPGTEKETQYF; V gene: TRBV2; clone size: -; J gene: TRBJ2-5; D gene: TRBD1
CDR3 DNA: TGTGCCAGCAGTGATGGGCTAGCACACAATGAGCAGTTCTTC; CDR3 protein: CASSDGLAHNEQFF; V gene: TRBV2; clone size: once; J gene: TRBJ2-1; D gene: -
CDR3 DNA: TGCAGCGTTGTTGGGCAGGATGATCTTCGGACAGATACGCAGTATTTT; CDR3 protein: CSVVGQDDLRTDTQYF; V gene: TRBV29-1; clone size: few; J gene: TRBJ2-3; D gene: -
CDR3 DNA: TGTGCCAGCAGCCGGGACTACCCTCGAGAGACCCAGTACTTC; CDR3 protein: CASSRDYPRETQYF; V gene: TRBV7-2; clone size: -; J gene: TRBJ2-5; D gene: TRBD2
CDR3 DNA: TGTGCCAGCAGTTACTCACGACAGAACCAAGAGACCCAGTACTTC; CDR3 protein: CASSYSRQNQETQYF; V gene: TRBV6-5; clone size: -; J gene: TRBJ2-5; D gene: -
CDR3 DNA: TGTGCCTGGAGTGTAGGGGCAGGGCCCTACGAGCAGTACTTC; CDR3 protein: CAWSVGAGPYEQYF; V gene: TRBV30; clone size: -; J gene: TRBJ2-7; D gene: -
CDR3 DNA: TGTGCCAGCAGCTTAAGTGTCGGGACACCAGTTAGCACAGATACGCAGTATTTT; CDR3 protein: CASSLSVGTPVSTDTQYF; V gene: TRBV7-3; clone size: -; J gene: TRBJ2-3; D gene: -
CDR3 DNA: TGTGCCAGCAGTGAGGGGAGCAGCAATCAGCCCCAGCATTTT; CDR3 protein: CASSEGSSNQPQHF; V gene: TRBV2; clone size: few; J gene: TRBJ1-5; D gene: -
CDR3 DNA: TGTGCCAGCAGCGGGGACTTCTTGGAGCAGTTCTTC; CDR3 protein: CASSGDFLEQFF; V gene: TRBV6-1; clone size: -; J gene: TRBJ2-1; D gene: -
CDR3 DNA: TGTGCCAGCAGCTTCCCGGGACCAATCAGGGGGGATACGCAGTATTTT; CDR3 protein: CASSFPGPIRGDTQYF; V gene: TRBV7-9; clone size: -; J gene: TRBJ2-3; D gene: TRBD1
CDR3 DNA: TGTGCCAGCAGCCACCGGGACACCAACTCCTACGAGCAGTACTTC; CDR3 protein: CASSHRDTNSYEQYF; V gene: TRBV7-9; clone size: -; J gene: TRBJ2-7; D gene: -
CDR3 DNA: TGTGCCAGCAGCTTGCAACACCCTAACTATGGCTACACCTTC; CDR3 protein: CASSLQHPNYGYTF; V gene: TRBV5-6; clone size: -; J gene: TRBJ1-2; D gene: -
CDR3 DNA: TGCGCCAGCAGCCGCGGGACAGGGGGCTTTCAGCCCCAGCATTTT; CDR3 protein: CASSRGTGGFQPQHF; V gene: TRBV5-1; clone size: -; J gene: TRBJ1-5; D gene: TRBD1
CDR3 DNA: TGTGCCAGCAGTTTGGTCAGGGAAGCGACCTACGAGCAGTACTTC; CDR3 protein: CASSLVREATYEQYF; V gene: TRBV28; clone size: -; J gene: TRBJ2-7; D gene: -
CDR3 DNA: TGTGCCAGCAGTGATTGGACAGGGGATGATGAGCAGTTCTTC; CDR3 protein: CASSDWTGDDEQFF; V gene: TRBV2; clone size: -; J gene: TRBJ2-1; D gene: TRBD1
CDR3 DNA: TGCGCCAGCAGCTCGGCTAGTGGGCCAGATACGCAGTATTTT; CDR3 protein: CASSSASGPDTQYF; V gene: TRBV5-1; clone size: -; J gene: TRBJ2-3; D gene: -
CDR3 DNA: TGCAGCGTTGAAGACTCACCAACTTCTGAAGCTTTCTTT; CDR3 protein: CSVEDSPTSEAFF; V gene: TRBV29-1; clone size: -; J gene: TRBJ1-1; D gene: -
CDR3 DNA: TGCAGCGTAGTCGGAGGCGGGTATGGCTACACCTTC; CDR3 protein: CSVVGGGYGYTF; V gene: TRBV29-1; clone size: few; J gene: TRBJ1-2; D gene: -
CDR3 DNA: TGCGCCAGCAGCCCGGTAGCGGGGCAGGAGCAGTTCTTC; CDR3 protein: CASSPVAGQEQFF; V gene: TRBV5-1; clone size: -; J gene: TRBJ2-1; D gene: TRBD2
CDR3 DNA: TGTGCCTGGAGTCTATCGGTTTGGGAGCAGTACTTC; CDR3 protein: CAWSLSVWEQYF; V gene: TRBV30; clone size: -; J gene: TRBJ2-7; D gene: -
CDR3 DNA: TGCAGCGCGTGGTGGTCCTACAATGAGCAGTTCTTC; CDR3 protein: CSAWWSYNEQFF; V gene: TRBV29-1; clone size: once; J gene: TRBJ2-1; D gene: -
CDR3 DNA: TGTGCCAGCAGCTCATCCGGTAGCACAGATACGCAGTATTTT; CDR3 protein: CASSSSGSTDTQYF; V gene: TRBV7-9; clone size: few; J gene: TRBJ2-3; D gene: -
CDR3 DNA: TGCAGCGTTGAAACAGGGACCTACTATGGCTACACCTTC; CDR3 protein: CSVETGTYYGYTF; V gene: TRBV29-1; clone size: -; J gene: TRBJ1-2; D gene: -
CDR3 DNA: TGTGCCAGCGCCGACGGAGAAAAACTGTTTTTT; CDR3 protein: CASADGEKLFF; V gene: TRBV25-1; clone size: -; J gene: TRBJ1-4; D gene: -
CDR3 DNA: TGTGCCAGCAGTCACCGACAGGGGGACTACGAGCAGTACTTC; CDR3 protein: CASSHRQGDYEQYF; V gene: TRBV6-6; clone size: -; J gene: TRBJ2-7; D gene: TRBD1
CDR3 DNA: TGCAGCGTTGAAGGCGGGTCTAATTACTTCAGCAACTTC; CDR3 protein: CSVEGGSNYFSNF; V gene: TRBV29-1; clone size: few; J gene: TRBJ1-2; D gene: -
CDR3 DNA: TGCAGCGTTCTGACTAGCGGGGGGGCCGGTGAGACCCAGTACTTC; CDR3 protein: CSVLTSGGAGETQYF; V gene: TRBV29-1; clone size: -; J gene: TRBJ2-5; D gene: TRBD2
CDR3 DNA: TGTGCCAGCACACCGGCCGCGGGATCCTTGGGATCACCCCTCCACTTT; CDR3 protein: CASTPAAGSLGSPLHF; V gene: TRBV9; clone size: -; J gene: TRBJ1-6; D gene: -
CDR3 DNA: TGTGCCAGCAGCCCATGGACAGGAATGACAACTAATGAAAAACTGTTTTTT; CDR3 protein: CASSPWTGMTTNEKLFF; V gene: TRBV7-9; clone size: -; J gene: TRBJ1-4; D gene: TRBD1
CDR3 DNA: TGCAGCGTTGCCCGGACAGGGGGCTACGAGCAGTACTTC; CDR3 protein: CSVARTGGYEQYF; V gene: TRBV29-1; clone size: few; J gene: TRBJ2-7; D gene: TRBD1
CDR3 DNA: TGTGCCAGCAGCCCATTCTCGTGGTCGACAGTCTCTAGCACAGATACGCAGTATTTT; CDR3 protein: CASSPFSWSTVSSTDTQYF; V gene: TRBV28; clone size: -; J gene: TRBJ2-3; D gene: -
CDR3 DNA: TGCGCCAGCAGCTTAGTTACAGGGGGCGATAGCACAGATACGCAGTATTTT; CDR3 protein: CASSLVTGGDSTDTQYF; V gene: TRBV5-1; clone size: -; J gene: TRBJ2-3; D gene: TRBD1
CDR3 DNA: TGTGCCAGCAGTTACTCGATTTTAAGCACTGAAGCTTTCTTT; CDR3 protein: CASSYSILSTEAFF; V gene: TRBV6-5; clone size: -; J gene: TRBJ1-1; D gene: -
CDR3 DNA: TGTGCCAGCAGCCCAGACAGGGGTCCCTACGAGCAGTACTTC; CDR3 protein: CASSPDRGPYEQYF; V gene: TRBV7-9; clone size: few; J gene: TRBJ2-7; D gene: TRBD1
CDR3 DNA: TGTGCCAGCAGCCCCGTGGCTAGCTCCTACAATGAGCAGTTCTTC; CDR3 protein: CASSPVASSYNEQFF; V gene: TRBV7-2; clone size: -; J gene: TRBJ2-1; D gene: -
CDR3 DNA: TGTGCCAGCAGCGTAGCGGGGGAAACCGGGGAGCTGTTTTTT; CDR3 protein: CASSVAGETGELFF; V gene: TRBV9; clone size: -; J gene: TRBJ2-2; D gene: -
CDR3 DNA: TGTGCCAGTATAGGTACAGATACGCAGTATTTT; CDR3 protein: CASIGTDTQYF; V gene: TRBV19; clone size: few; J gene: TRBJ2-3; D gene: -
CDR3 DNA: TGTGCCTGGAGTAACCTAGGGACACCGGGAGAGACCCAGTACTTC; CDR3 protein: CAWSNLGTPGETQYF; V gene: TRBV30; clone size: few; J gene: TRBJ2-5; D gene: -
CDR3 DNA: TGCAGCGTTGAAGACAGGGATAGCAATCAGCCCCAGCATTTT; CDR3 protein: CSVEDRDSNQPQHF; V gene: TRBV29-1; clone size: few; J gene: TRBJ1-5; D gene: -
CDR3 DNA: TGCAGCGTCGTCCAGGGAGCCTATGGCTACACCTTC; CDR3 protein: CSVVQGAYGYTF; V gene: TRBV29-1; clone size: few; J gene: TRBJ1-2; D gene: -
CDR3 DNA: TGCAGCGTTGAAAGGTCCAAAAACATTCAGTACTTC; CDR3 protein: CSVERSKNIQYF; V gene: TRBV29-1; clone size: -; J gene: TRBJ2-4; D gene: -
CDR3 DNA: TGTGCCAGCAGTTACCGCAAAAGGGGAGATTCACCCCTCCACTTT; CDR3 protein: CASSYRKRGDSPLHF; V gene: TRBV6-6; clone size: many; J gene: TRBJ1-6; D gene: -
CDR3 DNA: TGCAGCGTTCCGGGCTTTGGCTACACCTTC; CDR3 protein: CSVPGFGYTF; V gene: TRBV29-1; clone size: -; J gene: TRBJ1-2; D gene: -
CDR3 DNA: TGTGCCAGCAGACGGGACAGCCTTTACTCTGGGGCCAACGTCCTGACTTTC; CDR3 protein: CASRRDSLYSGANVLTF; V gene: TRBV5-4; clone size: -; J gene: TRBJ2-6; D gene: TRBD1
CDR3 DNA: TGTGCCAGCAGCTTAGAGGGGCCTTATAGCAATCAGCCCCAGCATTTT; CDR3 protein: CASSLEGPYSNQPQHF; V gene: TRBV7-9; clone size: -; J gene: TRBJ1-5; D gene: -
CDR3 DNA: TGCGCCAGCAGCCTAGGAGCGGGGACCTCCTACGAGCAGTACTTC; CDR3 protein: CASSLGAGTSYEQYF; V gene: TRBV4-1; clone size: -; J gene: TRBJ2-7; D gene: TRBD2
CDR3 DNA: TGCAGCGTTGGGGACAGCGGGGAGCTCTACGAGCAGTACTTC; CDR3 protein: CSVGDSGELYEQYF; V gene: TRBV29-1; clone size: -; J gene: TRBJ2-7; D gene: -
CDR3 DNA: TGTGCCATCAGGGGACCCCCGGCCTACGAGCAGTACTTC; CDR3 protein: CAIRGPPAYEQYF; V gene: TRBV10-3; clone size: -; J gene: TRBJ2-7; D gene: -